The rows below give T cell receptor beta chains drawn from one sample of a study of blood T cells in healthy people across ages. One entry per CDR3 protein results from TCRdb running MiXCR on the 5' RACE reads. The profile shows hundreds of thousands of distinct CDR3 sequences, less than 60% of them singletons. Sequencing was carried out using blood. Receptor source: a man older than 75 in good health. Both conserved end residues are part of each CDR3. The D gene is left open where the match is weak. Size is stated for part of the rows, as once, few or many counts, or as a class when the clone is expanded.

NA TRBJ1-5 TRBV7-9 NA TGTGCCAGCAGTAAACAGGGAAACAATCAGCCCCAGCATTTT CASSKQGNNQPQHF
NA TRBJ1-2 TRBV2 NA TGTGCCAGCAGTGAGGAGATCCCGTATGGCTACACCTTC CASSEEIPYGYTF
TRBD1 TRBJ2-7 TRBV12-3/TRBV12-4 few TGTGCCAGCAGTTTAAGGACAGGTAGCTCCTACGAGCAGTACTTC CASSLRTGSSYEQYF
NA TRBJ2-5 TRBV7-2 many TGTGCCAGCAGCCTAGGGGGGGGCCTCCAAGAGACCCAGTACTTC CASSLGGGLQETQYF
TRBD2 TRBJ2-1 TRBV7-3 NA TGTGCCAGTAGCGAGACTAGCGGGAGAAACAATGAGCAGTTCTTC CASSETSGRNNEQFF
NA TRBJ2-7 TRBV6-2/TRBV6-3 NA TGTGCCAGCAGTGACCCCGGAGGGATGAGCTCCTACGAGCAGTACTTC CASSDPGGMSSYEQYF
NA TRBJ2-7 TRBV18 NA TGTGCCAGCTCACCTCAGACGGATTCCTACGAGCAGTACTTC CASSPQTDSYEQYF
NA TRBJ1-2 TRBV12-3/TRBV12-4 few TGTGCCAGCAGCCCCAACGGGGGACGGGGCGGCTACACCTTC CASSPNGGRGGYTF
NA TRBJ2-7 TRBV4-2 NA TGTGCCAGCAGCCAAGCTGCTGCGGGCCTTTCCTACGAGCAGTACTTC CASSQAAAGLSYEQYF
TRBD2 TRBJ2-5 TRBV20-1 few TGCAGTGCTAGAGCATCGGGAGTCCGACTAGCAGAGACCCAGTACTTC CSARASGVRLAETQYF
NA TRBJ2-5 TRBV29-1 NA TGCAGCGTCGGGGGAGCGGTTCAAGAGACCCAGTACTTC CSVGGAVQETQYF
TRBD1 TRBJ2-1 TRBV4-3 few TGCGCCAGCAGCCAGTGGACAGGATACAATGAGCAGTTCTTC CASSQWTGYNEQFF
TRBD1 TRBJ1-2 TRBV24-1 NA TGTGCCACCAGTAGACAGGGGTATGGCTACACCTTC CATSRQGYGYTF
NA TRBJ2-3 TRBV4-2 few TGTGCCAGCAGCCAAGTAGCCTCGACGTTTGGTGATGGCACAGATACGCAGTATTTT CASSQVASTFGDGTDTQYF
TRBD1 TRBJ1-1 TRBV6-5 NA TGTGCCAACAGTTGGGACAGCCATAACACTGAAGCTTTCTTT CANSWDSHNTEAFF
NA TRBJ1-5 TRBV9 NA TGTGCCAGCAGCGTAGGACAGTTTAATCAGCCCCAGCATTTT CASSVGQFNQPQHF
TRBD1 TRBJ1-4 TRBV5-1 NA TGCGCCAGCAGCCTAAAGACAGGGGAATATGAAAAACTGTTTTTT CASSLKTGEYEKLFF
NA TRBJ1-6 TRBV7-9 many TGTGCCAGCAGCCAACAGGCCCGTAATTCACCCCTCCACTTT CASSQQARNSPLHF
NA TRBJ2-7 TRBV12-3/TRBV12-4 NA TGTGCCAGCAGTTTAGTGGCCCGCTACGAGCAGTACTTC CASSLVARYEQYF
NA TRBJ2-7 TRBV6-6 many TGTGCCAGCAGAGGGAACTCCTACGAGCAGTACTTC CASRGNSYEQYF
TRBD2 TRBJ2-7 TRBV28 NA TGTGCCAGCAGCTGGAGCGGGAGGGGGAACGAGCAGTACTTC CASSWSGRGNEQYF
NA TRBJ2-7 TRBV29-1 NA TGCAGCGCACGGAGCAACTACGAGCAGTACTTC CSARSNYEQYF
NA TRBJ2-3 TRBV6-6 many TGTGCCAGCAGTTACGGTTTGGCAAGCTACACAGATACGCAGTATTTT CASSYGLASYTDTQYF
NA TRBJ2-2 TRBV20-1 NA TGCAGCGCTAGAGATTGGCAGGGCTTCGACGGGGAGCTGTTTTTT CSARDWQGFDGELFF
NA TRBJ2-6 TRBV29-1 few TGCAGCGCCCAGGGAGCTGGGGCCAACGTCCTGACTTTC CSAQGAGANVLTF
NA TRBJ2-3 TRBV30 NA TGTGCCTGGAGTTCTCACCCGCAACGGAGTGTAGATACGCAGTATTTT CAWSSHPQRSVDTQYF
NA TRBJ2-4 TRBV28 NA TGTGCCAGCAGTGCCTACAAAAACATTCAGTACTTC CASSAYKNIQYF
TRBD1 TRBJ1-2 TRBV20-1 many TGCAGTGCCTTCGGACAGGCTAACTATGGCTACACCTTC CSAFGQANYGYTF
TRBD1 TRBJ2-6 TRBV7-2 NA TGTGCCAGCAGCTTAGTATGGCAGGGGGCATCGGGGGCCAACGTCCTGACTTTC CASSLVWQGASGANVLTF
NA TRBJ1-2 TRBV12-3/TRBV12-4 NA TGTGCCAGCAGTCCCCAGGGACGTGACAGCTACACCTTC CASSPQGRDSYTF
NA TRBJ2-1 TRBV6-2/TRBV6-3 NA TGTGCCAGCAGTTACCTTGGGGGAGCCTACTCCTACAATGAGCAGTTCTTC CASSYLGGAYSYNEQFF
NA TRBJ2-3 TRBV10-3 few TGTGCCATCAGCGGAGAGGAAGATACGCAGTATTTT CAISGEEDTQYF
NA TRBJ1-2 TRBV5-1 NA TGCGCCAGCAGCCGGGACCCAGAGGGGCACTATGGCTACACCTTC CASSRDPEGHYGYTF
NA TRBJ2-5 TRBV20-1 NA TGCAGTGCTGGGACATTACCGGGAACGCAAGAGACCCAGTACTTC CSAGTLPGTQETQYF
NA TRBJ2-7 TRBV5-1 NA TGCGCCGGCCAAAACAACCGGACCCCGAGGGACGAGCAGTACTTC CAGQNNRTPRDEQYF
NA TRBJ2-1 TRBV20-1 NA TGCAGTGCTTTCTGGCGACAGAACTACAATGAGCAGTTCTTC CSAFWRQNYNEQFF
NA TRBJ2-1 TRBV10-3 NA TGTGCCATCAGTGTAGGGGGCAATGAGCAGTTCTTC CAISVGGNEQFF
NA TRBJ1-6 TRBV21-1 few TGTGCCAGCAGCACCCGGAGGCCGACCAATTCACCCCTCCACTTT CASSTRRPTNSPLHF
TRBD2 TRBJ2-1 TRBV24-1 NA TGTGCCACCAGTGGTACGGGGGGAGAACGGGGTGAGCAGTTCTTC CATSGTGGERGEQFF
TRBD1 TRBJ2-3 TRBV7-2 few TGTGCCAGCAGCCGGACAGGGCGGACAGATACGCAGTATTTT CASSRTGRTDTQYF
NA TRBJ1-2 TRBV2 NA TGTGCCAGCACGCAGGGGAGCTATGGCTACACCTTC CASTQGSYGYTF
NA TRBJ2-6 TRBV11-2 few TGTGCCAGCAGCATCCAGGGAACTGGGGCCAACGTCCTGACTTTC CASSIQGTGANVLTF